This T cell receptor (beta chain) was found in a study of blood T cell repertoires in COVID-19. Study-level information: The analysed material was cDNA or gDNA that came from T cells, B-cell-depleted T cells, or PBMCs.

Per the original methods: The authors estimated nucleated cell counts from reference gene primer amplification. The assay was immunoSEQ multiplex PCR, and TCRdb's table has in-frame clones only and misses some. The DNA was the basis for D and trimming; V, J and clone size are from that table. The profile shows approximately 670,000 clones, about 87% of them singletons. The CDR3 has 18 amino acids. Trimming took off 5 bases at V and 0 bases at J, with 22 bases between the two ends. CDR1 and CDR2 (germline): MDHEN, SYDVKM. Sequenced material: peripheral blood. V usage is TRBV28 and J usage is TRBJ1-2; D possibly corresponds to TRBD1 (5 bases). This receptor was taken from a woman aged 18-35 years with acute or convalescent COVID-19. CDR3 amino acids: CASSPPTVGVYSNYGYTF. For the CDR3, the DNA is TGTGCCAGCAGTCCTCCGACAGTCGGAGTATATTCTAACTATGGCTACACCTTC.